The sequence of this T cell receptor beta chain was determined in a study of T cell responses to AZD1222 COVID-19 vaccine (dated by TCRdb to the early 2020s). At the level of the whole study: A total of approximately 250 trial participants underwent TCR sequencing, of whom 200 to 220 had received two doses of AZD1222 and roughly 26 had received two doses of the MenACWY control vaccine. Enrollment into the trials was organized by age into subgroups of 18-55, 56-69 and 70-plus years, and those subgroups contained roughly 160, 29 and 62 TCR-sequenced participants, respectively. Broad study findings and their caveats: In the small 56-69-year group, the increase in depth fell short of significance, most likely because of low power. Participants were mostly white British and included more females than males, and it was suggested by the authors that clonal diversity may have been underestimated. Epitopes outside the regions mutated in the B.1.351 and B.1.1.7 variants were reportedly recognized by nearly half of the unique spike-specific TCRs. Because no samples from the day 14 peak response were available, repertoires could be characterized only after the peak T cell response. The vaccine-associated CD4 TCRs covered the entire spike protein, and the dominant responses fell in regions 160-218 and 743-854. Conclusions about previously exposed vaccinees were limited because only six AZD1222 recipients were SARS-CoV-2 seropositive at baseline. After two AZD1222 doses, both the breadth and the depth of spike-specific TCRs were significantly higher than at day 0 and than in MenACWY recipients.

From its cysteine to its phenylalanine, the CDR3 spans 16 amino acids. Solely the CDR3 DNA is kept, with 48 bases framed from the first base. The germline V gene encodes CDR1 SGHRS and CDR2 YFSETQ. Germline trimming amounts to 7 bases on V and 2 bases on J, with 9 as the count of junction bases outside the gene matches. The CDR3 regions of human TCRbeta chains were subjected to immunosequencing. In the authors' own workflow: Repertoire TCRs were matched against a reference library of SARS-CoV-2-specific TCRs generated with the MIRA antigen-specificity platform. Breadth was defined as the fraction of unique TCRs that were SARS-CoV-2-associated. Depth was defined as the fraction of total T cells that were SARS-CoV-2-associated. Using the MIRA data, each spike-specific TCR was mapped to the spike region that the TCR reacts to and placed in a CD4 or CD8 class. Log10-transformed breadth and depth values were compared by one-way ANOVA with Sidak's multiple comparisons tests. TCRdb obtained this table from immuneACCESS and retained in-frame rearrangements with V and J assigned. These tables miss some clones; where compared with another copy, unresolved V genes account for less than half of the shortfall, and the remainder is unexplained. V and J calls and clone size are those listed in that table; D and trimming were worked out from the DNA. Across this sample there are approximately 120,000 clones, with 89% seen only once. The top ten hold around 9.5% of the sample.

The label giving this sample's time point can be read as: about 28 days (+/-7) after the second vaccine dose. AZD1222 recipients given second doses at about 4 weeks or at about 12 weeks were pooled, since spike-specific TCR depth and breadth were not found to differ between the two schedules. Samples from vaccinated people were obtained from the UK trials COV001 and COV002, which included a single-blind randomized controlled phase 2/3 trial of AZD1222 (ChAdOx1 nCoV-19) in healthy adults. Trial participant PBMC samples were collected at day 0 and day 28 after the second dose for TCRbeta chain sequencing. A word on this clone: Its target antigen remains unknown. Base qualities are missing; no much larger clone stands one base away.

This TCR was sampled from an adult who received the AZD1222 COVID-19 vaccine. The sequencing here drew on peripheral blood, taken 28 days after the second AZD1222 dose. Recombination joined TRBV5-1 with TRBJ2-3; TRBD2 lines up with 11 middle nucleotides. CDR3 loop: CASGKGGLADTDTQYF. The sequenced DNA is TGCGCCAGCGGAAAGGGGGGACTAGCGGACACAGATACGCAGTATTTT. Where the CDR3 stops, the reference TRBV5-1 and TRBJ2-3 genes take over; the full variable domain is KAGVTQTPRYLIKTRGQQVTLSCSPISGHRSVSWYQQTPGQGLQFLFEYFSETQRNKGNFPGRFSGRQFSNSRSEMNVSTLELGDSALYLCASGKGGLADTDTQYFGPGTRLTVL.